This TCR beta chain was captured in a study of shared clonotypes between healthy human individuals. The study, taken as a whole, reports: Sharing across four donors was seen in 4% to 6.5% of naive CD4 clonotypes.

With respect to this clone: Antigen: not known.

CD45RO-negative cells were positively selected for CCR7, leaving out terminally differentiated effector memory CD45RA+ cells. Germline V gene sequence: CDR1 LGHNA, CDR2 YNFKEQ. The CDR3 contains 13 residues. V was trimmed by 0 bases and J by 11 bases, leaving 10 bases between them. Data came from immunoSEQ multiplex PCR; TCRdb stores just in-frame clones and leaves some out. The sample includes around 640,000 clones, approximately 96% of them seen just once. The sequence came from a woman aged 25 to 39 in good health. V gene TRBV4-2 combines with J gene TRBJ2-2, with TRBD2 as a possible D gene (6 bases). The sequencing input was naive CD8+ T cells sorted from blood. The DNA of the CDR3 is TGTGCCAGCAGCCAAGATTTTGCGGGAGAGCTGTTTTTT. It yields the protein CASSQDFAGELFF.